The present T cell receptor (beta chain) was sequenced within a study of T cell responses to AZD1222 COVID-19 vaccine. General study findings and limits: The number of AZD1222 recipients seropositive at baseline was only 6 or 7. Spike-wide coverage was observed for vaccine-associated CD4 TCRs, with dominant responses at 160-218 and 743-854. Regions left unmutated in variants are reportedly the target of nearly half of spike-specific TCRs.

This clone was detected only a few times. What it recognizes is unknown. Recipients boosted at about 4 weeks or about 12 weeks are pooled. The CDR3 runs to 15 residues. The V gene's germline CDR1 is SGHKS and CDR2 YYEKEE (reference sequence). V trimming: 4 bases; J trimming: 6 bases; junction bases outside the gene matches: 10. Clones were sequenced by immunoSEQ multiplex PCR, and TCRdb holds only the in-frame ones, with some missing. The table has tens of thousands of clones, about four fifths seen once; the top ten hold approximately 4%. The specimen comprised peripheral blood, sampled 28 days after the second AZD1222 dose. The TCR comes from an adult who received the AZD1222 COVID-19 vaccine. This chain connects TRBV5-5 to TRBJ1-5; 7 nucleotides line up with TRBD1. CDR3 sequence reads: CASSRGGGFIQPQHF. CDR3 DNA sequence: TGTGCCAGCAGCAGGGGAGGGGGCTTTATTCAGCCCCAGCATTTT. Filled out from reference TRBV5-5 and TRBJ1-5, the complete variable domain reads DAGVTQSPTHLIKTRGQQVTLRCSPISGHKSVSWYQQVLGQGPQFIFQYYEKEERGRGNFPDRFSARQFPNYSSELNVNALLLGDSALYLCASSRGGGFIQPQHFGDGTRLSIL.